The 26 T cell receptor beta chains below come from one sample, sequenced in a study of OX40 agonist ivuxolimab in advanced cancers. The method behind the library was the immunoSEQ multiplex PCR assay. The table was pulled from immuneACCESS by TCRdb, which kept in-frame rearrangements only. Such tables lose some clones; where checked, under half of the loss comes from unresolved V genes, and the rest has no known cause. The sample yields around 70,000 clones; about four fifths were counted once. About 2.5% of the sample goes to the ten largest clones. This sample comprised CD4+ or CD8+ T cells sorted from blood, obtained in a trial of the OX40 agonist ivuxolimab. All receptors derive from an adult with an advanced solid tumor such as melanoma, head and neck, liver or kidney cancer.

The J gene is TRBJ2-2, the V gene TRBV14; a weak D match, TRBD1 (5 bases). Germline assignment: CDR1 SGHDN and CDR2 FVKESK. V lost 5 bases and J lost 4, with 8 bases in between. There are 13 residues in the CDR3. DNA for the CDR3: TGTGCCAGCAGCTCCACAGGCACCGGGGAGCTGTTTTTT. Residues: CASSSTGTGELFF.

This clone was picked up one time. V is TRBV6-1 and J is TRBJ1-2, with 7 positions matching TRBD1. CDR1 and CDR2 (germline): MNHNS, SASEGT. Unmatched junction bases numbered 4, after V lost 3 bases and J lost 3 bases. This CDR3 contains 14 residues. This chain's CDR3 is CASSDLQGYYGYTF. The CDR3 region has the DNA TGTGCCAGCAGTGACCTACAGGGGTACTATGGCTACACCTTC.

V is TRBV7-2 and J is TRBJ2-1; TRBD2 matches at 9 bases. Germline V gene sequence: CDR1 SGHTA, CDR2 FQGNSA. CDR3 length: 15 residues. V shed 6 bases, J shed 0 bases, and the junction held 3 bases outside the gene matches. The CDR3 DNA reads TGTGCCAGCAGTCATAGCGGGAGCTCCTACAATGAGCAGTTCTTC. Translated, it gives CASSHSGSSYNEQFF.

The chain's CDR3 is CASRQTTPLQETQYF. CDR3 nucleotides: TGTGCCAGCAGGCAAACGACACCACTCCAAGAGACCCAGTACTTC. The chain joins TRBV6-5 to TRBJ2-5; D remains ambiguous. CDR3 size: 15 residues. With 6 bases removed from V and 1 base from J, the gap between germline ends came to 15 bases. Per germline, CDR1 MNHEY and CDR2 SVGAGI.

The V gene is TRBV19, the J gene TRBJ2-1, with D maybe TRBD1 (7 bases). The CDR3 has 15 residues. Deletions cut 8 bases from V and 3 bases from J, with 17 bases between. The V gene's germline CDR1 is LNHDA and CDR2 SQIVND (reference sequence). The CDR3 spells CASFHGQGGYNEQFF. The CDR3 DNA sequence: TGTGCCAGTTTCCATGGGCAGGGGGGCTACAATGAGCAGTTCTTC.

The rearrangement joins TRBV7-2 to TRBJ1-2; 7 nucleotides match TRBD1. Germline assignment: CDR1 SGHTA and CDR2 FQGNSA. CDR3 length: 15 residues. Trimming took 6 bases from V and 7 from J; bases not matched to a gene: 14. The CDR3 DNA sequence: TGTGCCAGCAGTCCAATTTCCGCAGGGGGAGGTGGCTACACCTTC. Amino acid sequence: CASSPISAGGGGYTF.

The chain combines TRBV29-1 with TRBJ2-4; maybe TRBD1 (6 bases). The V gene lost 6 bases and the J gene lost 11 bases, with 20 bases spanning the gap. The CDR3 contains 13 residues. The germline V gene has CDR1 SQVTM and CDR2 ANQGSEA. DNA for the CDR3: TGCAGCGTGACGTCCACAGGGCCGATGGTTCAGTACTTC. Translated: CSVTSTGPMVQYF.

The chain uses TRBV5-1 and TRBJ1-1; 11 bases align to TRBD1. V shed 4 bases, J shed 6 bases, and the junction held 14 bases outside the gene matches. The V gene's germline CDR1 is SGHRS and CDR2 YFSETQ. This CDR3 spans 17 amino acids. The CDR3 DNA follows: TGCGCCAGCAGCACGGACAGGGGGCGCTCCCTAGGGTCTGAAGCTTTCTTT. Translating it yields CASSTDRGRSLGSEAFF.

The chain is built from TRBV6-5 and TRBJ2-5; 15 bases line up with TRBD2. CDR1 is MNHEY, CDR2 SVGAGI, per germline. After removal of 6 bases from V and 4 bases from J, the junction contained 3 bases not matched to a gene. The CDR3 sequence is 15 residues long. CDR3 amino acids: CASRRTSGRVETQYF. For the CDR3, the DNA is TGTGCCAGCAGACGGACTAGCGGGAGGGTAGAGACCCAGTACTTC.

The chain carries TRBV18 and TRBJ2-5; D unresolved. This CDR3 has 14 residues. Germline V lookup: CDR1 KGHSH, CDR2 LQKENI. Trimming took off 5 bases at V and 2 bases at J, with 12 bases between the two ends. CDR3 coding DNA: TGTGCCAGCTCAGAGTTCGTAGTACAAGAGACCCAGTACTTC. It encodes CASSEFVVQETQYF.

The chain employs TRBV7-9 and TRBJ1-1, with 8 nucleotides matching TRBD1. Germline CDR1 SEHNR, CDR2 FQNEAQ (reference sequence). This CDR3 has 15 residues. Trimming removed 1 base from V and 11 bases from J; junction bases left unmatched: 12. The CDR3: CASSLGGRGHDEAFF. As DNA, the CDR3 is TGTGCCAGCAGCTTAGGAGGCAGGGGGCACGATGAGGCTTTCTTT.

This chain uses TRBV23-1 with TRBJ2-1; no reliable D call. TRBV23-1 is an open reading frame, and its role is uncertain. Trimming took 1 base from V and 4 from J, leaving 17 bases between them. CDR3 length equals 17 residues. CDR3 sequence: CASSQYPTLGSYNEQFF. The CDR3 DNA follows: TGCGCCAGCAGTCAATATCCGACCTTGGGTTCTTACAATGAGCAGTTCTTC.

V usage is TRBV11-3 and J usage is TRBJ2-5, with D perhaps TRBD2 (7 bases). Germline V lookup: CDR1 SGHNT, CDR2 YENEEA. Trimming cost V 5 bases and J 6 bases, with 16 bases left between them. The CDR3 has 14 amino acids. The CDR3 DNA reads TGTGCCAGCAGCGCCGGGGGGCGCGGGAAGACCCAGTACTTC. Translating gives CASSAGGRGKTQYF.

This clone was counted between two and nine times. The chain's CDR3 is CASSPVGYFYYGYTF. For the CDR3, the DNA is TGTGCCAGCTCACCAGTCGGGTATTTCTACTATGGCTACACCTTC. V and J are TRBV18 and TRBJ1-2; unclear D gene. The CDR3 runs 15 residues. Deletions cut 2 bases from V and 3 bases from J, with 13 bases between. CDR1 is KGHSH, CDR2 LQKENI, per germline.

This chain connects TRBV19 to TRBJ2-7; D remains unclear. CDR1 and CDR2 from the germline V gene are LNHDA and SQIVND (reference sequence). Between the trimmed V and J ends, which lost 3 bases and 0 bases, there was a span of 9 bases. This CDR3 has 14 residues. CDR3 protein: CASSIGPASYEQYF. The CDR3 nucleotides are TGTGCCAGTAGTATTGGGCCAGCCTCCTACGAGCAGTACTTC.

The J gene is TRBJ1-1, the V gene TRBV6-5; no clear D. Per germline, CDR1 MNHEY and CDR2 SVGAGI. Between the trimmed V and J ends, which lost 6 bases and 0 bases, there was a span of 8 bases. The CDR3 totals 13 residues. Here the CDR3 reads CASSARVNTEAFF. The CDR3 bases are TGTGCCAGCAGCGCAAGGGTGAACACTGAAGCTTTCTTT.

This chain joins TRBV6-1 and TRBJ1-1; no clear D gene. CDR1 and CDR2 from the germline V gene are MNHNS and SASEGT. This CDR3 comprises 15 residues. The germline V and J ends were trimmed by 3 bases and 0 bases, with 11 bases remaining between them. The CDR3 is CASSDSTPMNTEAFF. DNA of the CDR3: TGTGCCAGCAGTGATTCGACACCCATGAACACTGAAGCTTTCTTT.

This clone was detected only once. The rearrangement joins TRBV19 to TRBJ2-7; 11 bases agree with TRBD2. V lost 5 bases, J lost 3 bases, and 6 bases stayed unmatched. The CDR3 is 15 residues long. Germline V CDR1 and CDR2: LNHDA, SQIVND (reference sequence). Here the CDR3 reads CASSLRLAGSYEQYF. The DNA for the CDR3 is TGTGCCAGTAGTCTACGACTAGCGGGGAGCTACGAGCAGTACTTC. Variable domain in full (rest from reference TRBV19 and TRBJ2-7): DGGITQSPKYLFRKEGQNVTLSCEQNLNHDAMYWYRQDPGQGLRLIYYSQIVNDFQKGDIAEGYSVSREKKESFPLTVTSAQKNPTAFYLCASSLRLAGSYEQYFGPGTRLTVT.

The V and J genes are TRBV11-2 and TRBJ2-3; 10 nucleotides align to TRBD2. Germline CDR1 reads SGHAT; CDR2 reads FQNNGV. V was pared by 2 bases and J by 3 bases, with 5 bases of the junction left unmatched. This CDR3 region has 16 residues. This CDR3 is CASSLLAGAGTDTQYF. In DNA form, the CDR3 reads TGTGCCAGCAGCTTACTAGCGGGAGCGGGGACAGATACGCAGTATTTT.

The chain links TRBV11-3 to TRBJ2-2; 7 bases agree with TRBD2. The length of the CDR3 is 15 residues. With V trimmed by 3 bases and J by 3 bases, 4 bases remained unmatched. From germline, CDR1 is SGHNT and CDR2 YENEEA. As DNA, the CDR3 is TGTGCCAGCAGCTTCACTAGCGAGTACACCGGGGAGCTGTTTTTT. The encoded protein is CASSFTSEYTGELFF.

This chain connects TRBV7-2 to TRBJ2-5; 9 positions agree with TRBD2. CDR3 size: 16 residues. CDR1 and CDR2 (germline): SGHTA, FQGNSA. With 3 bases clipped from V and 6 bases from J, the junction kept 11 bases outside the gene matches. The CDR3, as DNA: TGTGCCAGCAGCTTTTTAGCGGGAGAGACGGAAAAGACCCAGTACTTC. Protein product: CASSFLAGETEKTQYF.

This chain uses TRBV5-6 with TRBJ1-1; D may be TRBD1 (6 bases). Germline CDR1 SGHDT, CDR2 YYEEEE. CDR3 length: 12 residues. V lost 4 bases to trimming and J lost 10 bases, with 14 bases between them. The CDR3 region has the DNA TGTGCCAGCAGCCCTCAACAGGGCGGAGCTTTCTTT. The encoded protein is CASSPQQGGAFF. The entire variable domain, with the rest obtained from reference TRBV5-6 and TRBJ1-1, is as follows: DAGVTQSPTHLIKTRGQQVTLRCSPKSGHDTVSWYQQALGQGPQFIFQYYEEEERQRGNFPDRFSGHQFPNYSSELNVNALLLGDSALYLCASSPQQGGAFFGQGTRLTVV.

This rearrangement joins TRBV29-1 to TRBJ1-4, with D unresolved. There are 13 residues in the CDR3. Germline V CDR1 and CDR2: SQVTM, ANQGSEA. The V and J ends lost 2 bases and 11 bases respectively, with 15 bases between them. CDR3 bases: TGCAGCGTTGAATTGTCGGGGTATGGGAAACTGTTTTTT. Protein product: CSVELSGYGKLFF.

This sequence joins TRBV18 and TRBJ1-1, with 8 bases fitting TRBD1. With V trimmed by 9 bases and J by 6 bases, 3 bases remained unmatched. Germline loops: CDR1 KGHSH, CDR2 LQKENI. The CDR3 totals 11 residues. CDR3 nucleotide sequence: TGTGCCAGTCAGGGGGCGGCTGAAGCTTTCTTT. Translating gives CASQGAAEAFF.

In this sample, this clone turned up a few times. The rearrangement links TRBV7-2 to TRBJ2-3; the match to TRBD1 covers 9 bases. Germline lookup yields CDR1 SGHTA and CDR2 FQGNSA. This CDR3 is 17 amino acids long. J gave up 6 bases and V 1 base, and 11 bases lay outside the gene matches. CDR3: CASSLGTQTGGRDTQYF. The DNA for the CDR3 is TGTGCCAGCAGCTTAGGGACCCAGACAGGGGGAAGGGATACGCAGTATTTT.

V gene TRBV6-1 combines with J gene TRBJ1-4; D remains ambiguous. The ends were cut back, 6 bases at V and 8 bases at J, with 4 bases in the middle. This CDR3 region has 10 residues. The germline gives CDR1 MNHNS, CDR2 SASEGT. In DNA form, the CDR3 reads TGTGCCAGCAGCGGGGAAAAACTGTTTTTT. This translates into CASSGEKLFF.